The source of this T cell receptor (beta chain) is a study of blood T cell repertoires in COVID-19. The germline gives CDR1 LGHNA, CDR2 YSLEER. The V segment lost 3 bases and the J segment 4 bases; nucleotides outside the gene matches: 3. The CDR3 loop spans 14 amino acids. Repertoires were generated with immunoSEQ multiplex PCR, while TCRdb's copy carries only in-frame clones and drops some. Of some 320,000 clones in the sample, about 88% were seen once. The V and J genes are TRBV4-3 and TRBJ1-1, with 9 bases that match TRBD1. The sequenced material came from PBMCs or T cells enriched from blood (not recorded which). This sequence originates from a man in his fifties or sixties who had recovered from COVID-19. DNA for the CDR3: TGCGCCAGCAGCCAGGACAGGGGCGGCACTGAAGCTTTCTTT. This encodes CASSQDRGGTEAFF.